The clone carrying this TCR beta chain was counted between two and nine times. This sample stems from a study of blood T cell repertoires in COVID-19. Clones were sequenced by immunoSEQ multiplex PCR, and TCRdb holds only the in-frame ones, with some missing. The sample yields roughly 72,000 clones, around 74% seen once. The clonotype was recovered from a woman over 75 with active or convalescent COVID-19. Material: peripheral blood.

The CDR3 region is CASNLGGSVGYTF. DNA for the CDR3: TGTGCCAGCAATCTAGGGGGCAGCGTTGGCTACACCTTC. V usage is TRBV5-4 and J usage is TRBJ1-2; 7 bases match TRBD1. The CDR3 runs 13 residues. Germline V gives CDR1 SGHNT, CDR2 YYREEE (reference sequence). Trimming at V came to 6 bases and at J to 7 bases, leaving 9 bases not matched to a gene.